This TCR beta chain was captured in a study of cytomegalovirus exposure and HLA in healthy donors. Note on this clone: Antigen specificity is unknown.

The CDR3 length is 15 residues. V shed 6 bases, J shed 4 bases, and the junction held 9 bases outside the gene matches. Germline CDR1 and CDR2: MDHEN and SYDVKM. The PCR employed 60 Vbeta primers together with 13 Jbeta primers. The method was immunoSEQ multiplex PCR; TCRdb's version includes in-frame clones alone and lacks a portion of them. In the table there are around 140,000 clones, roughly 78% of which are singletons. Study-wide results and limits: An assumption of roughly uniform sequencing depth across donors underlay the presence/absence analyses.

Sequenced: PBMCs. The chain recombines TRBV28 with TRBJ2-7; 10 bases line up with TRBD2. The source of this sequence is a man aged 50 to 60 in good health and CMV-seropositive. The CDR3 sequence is CASRLAGVDKYEQYF. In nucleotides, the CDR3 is TGTGCCAGCAGGCTAGCGGGAGTTGATAAGTACGAGCAGTACTTC.